This T cell receptor (beta chain) appears in the sequencing data of a study of blood T cells in healthy people across ages. Together with a sample-barcoded 5' primer, a J-beta primer mix was included in a second PCR lasting about 7 to 11 cycles. One entry per CDR3 protein results from TCRdb running MiXCR on the 5' RACE reads. The sample has about 800,000 distinct CDR3 sequences; 58% are singletons. The CDR3 has 12 residues. Looked up from germline, CDR1 is WSHSY and CDR2 is SAAADI. Trimming left V 6 bases short and J 5 bases short, with 11 bases between. The J gene is TRBJ2-7, the V gene TRBV10-2; D remains unclear. The sample was blood. The sequence was collected from a man aged 25 to 40 in good health. This CDR3 is CASRVSDHEQYF. The CDR3 bases are TGCGCCAGCAGGGTCTCCGACCACGAGCAGTACTTC.